This TCR beta chain was identified during a study of shared clonotypes between healthy human individuals. The naive CD8 fraction comprised CD45RO-negative cells positively selected for CCR7 and excluded terminally differentiated effector memory CD45RA+ cells. The germline V gene has CDR1 KGHSH and CDR2 LQKENI. The CDR3 is 14 residues long. Trimming left V 3 bases short and J 2 bases short, with 10 bases between. TCRdb keeps only in-frame clones here, not all; method: immunoSEQ multiplex PCR. Found here are hundreds of thousands of clones, more than 95% of them singletons; the top ten hold 0.3%. The TCR was taken from a man under 40 in good health. J is TRBJ2-5 and V is TRBV18; D is unclear. Sequenced material: naive CD8+ T cells sorted from blood. The CDR3 is CASSPRTSQETQYF. CDR3 coding DNA: TGTGCCAGCTCACCTAGAACGAGTCAAGAGACCCAGTACTTC.